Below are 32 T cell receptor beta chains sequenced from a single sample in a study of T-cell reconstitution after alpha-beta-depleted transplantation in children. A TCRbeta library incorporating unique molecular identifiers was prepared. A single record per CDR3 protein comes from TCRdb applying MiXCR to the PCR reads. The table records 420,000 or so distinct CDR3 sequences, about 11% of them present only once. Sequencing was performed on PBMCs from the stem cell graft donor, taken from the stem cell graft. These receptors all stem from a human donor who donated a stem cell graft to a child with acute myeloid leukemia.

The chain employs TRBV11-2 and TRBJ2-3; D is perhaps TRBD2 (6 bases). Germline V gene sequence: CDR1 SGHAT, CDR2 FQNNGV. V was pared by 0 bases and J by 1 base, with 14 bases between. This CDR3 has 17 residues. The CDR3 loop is CASSLEVLARRTDTQYF. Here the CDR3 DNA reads TGTGCCAGCAGCTTAGAGGTGCTAGCGCGGCGCACAGATACGCAGTATTTT. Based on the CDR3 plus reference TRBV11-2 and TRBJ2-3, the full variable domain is EAGVAQSPRYKIIEKRQSVAFWCNPISGHATLYWYQQILGQGPKLLIQFQNNGVVDDSQLPKDRFSAERLKGVDSTLKIQPAKLEDSAVYLCASSLEVLARRTDTQYFGPGTRLTVL.

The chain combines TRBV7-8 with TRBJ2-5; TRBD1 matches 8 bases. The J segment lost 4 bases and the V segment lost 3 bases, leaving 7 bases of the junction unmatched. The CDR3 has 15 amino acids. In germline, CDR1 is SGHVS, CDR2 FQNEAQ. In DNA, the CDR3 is TGTGCCAGCAGCTTCCGGACAGGGCTTTCAGAGACCCAGTACTTC. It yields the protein CASSFRTGLSETQYF.

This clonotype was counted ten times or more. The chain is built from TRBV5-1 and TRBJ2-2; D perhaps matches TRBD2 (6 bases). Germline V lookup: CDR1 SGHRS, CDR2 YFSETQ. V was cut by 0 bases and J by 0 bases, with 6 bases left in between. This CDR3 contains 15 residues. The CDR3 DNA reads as TGCGCCAGCAGCTTGGGACTAGCGAACACCGGGGAGCTGTTTTTT. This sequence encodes CASSLGLANTGELFF.

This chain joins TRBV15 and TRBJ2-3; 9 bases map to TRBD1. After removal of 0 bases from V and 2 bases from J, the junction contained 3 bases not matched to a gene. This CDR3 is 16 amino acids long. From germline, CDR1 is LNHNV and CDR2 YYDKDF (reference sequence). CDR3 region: CATSRDWTGDTDTQYF. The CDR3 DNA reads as TGTGCCACCAGCAGAGATTGGACAGGGGACACAGATACGCAGTATTTT.

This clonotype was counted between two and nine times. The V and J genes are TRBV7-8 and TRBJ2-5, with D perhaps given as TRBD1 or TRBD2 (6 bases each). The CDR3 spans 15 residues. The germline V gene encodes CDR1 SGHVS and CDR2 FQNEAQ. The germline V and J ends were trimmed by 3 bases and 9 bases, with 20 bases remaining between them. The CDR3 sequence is CASSLRGLGGEAQYF. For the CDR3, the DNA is TGTGCCAGCAGCTTGCGGGGTTTGGGGGGCGAGGCCCAGTACTTC.

CDR3 nucleotide sequence: TGTGCCAGCAGCTTAGAAGGACCACAGGGGGCCGGGGAGCTGTTTTTT. Translation gives CASSLEGPQGAGELFF. The genes are TRBV7-9 and TRBJ2-2; 8 bases map to TRBD1. This CDR3 comprises 16 residues. The J segment lost 6 bases and the V segment lost 1 base, leaving 7 bases of the junction unmatched. CDR1 is SEHNR and CDR2 is FQNEAQ in the germline V gene (reference sequence).

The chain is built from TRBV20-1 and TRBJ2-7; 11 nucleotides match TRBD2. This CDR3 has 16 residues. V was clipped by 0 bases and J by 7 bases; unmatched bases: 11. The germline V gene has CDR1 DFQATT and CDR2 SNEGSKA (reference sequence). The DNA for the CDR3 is TGCAGTGCTAGAGATAGCGGGAGGGCCAGAGGCTATGAGCAGTACTTC. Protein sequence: CSARDSGRARGYEQYF.

CDR3: CATSSGQGATEAFF. CDR3 nucleotide sequence: TGTGCCACCAGCTCAGGACAGGGGGCGACTGAAGCTTTCTTT. This sequence joins TRBV15 and TRBJ1-1; 11 nucleotides agree with TRBD1. The length of the CDR3 is 14 residues. Unmatched junction bases numbered 4, after V lost 5 bases and J lost 5 bases. Germline CDR1 reads LNHNV; CDR2 reads YYDKDF (reference sequence).

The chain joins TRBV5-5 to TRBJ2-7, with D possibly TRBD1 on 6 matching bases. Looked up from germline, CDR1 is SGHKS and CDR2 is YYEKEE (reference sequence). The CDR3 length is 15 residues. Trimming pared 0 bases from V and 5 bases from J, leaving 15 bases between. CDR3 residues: CASSLAGLGADEQYV. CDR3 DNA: TGTGCCAGCAGCTTGGCCGGGTTGGGGGCGGACGAGCAGTACGTC.

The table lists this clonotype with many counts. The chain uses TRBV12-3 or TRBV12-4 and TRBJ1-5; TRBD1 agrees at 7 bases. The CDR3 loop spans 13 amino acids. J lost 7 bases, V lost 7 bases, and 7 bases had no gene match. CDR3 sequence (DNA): TGTGCCAGCACCTCACAGGGGAGGCAGCCCCAGCATTTT. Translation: CASTSQGRQPQHF.

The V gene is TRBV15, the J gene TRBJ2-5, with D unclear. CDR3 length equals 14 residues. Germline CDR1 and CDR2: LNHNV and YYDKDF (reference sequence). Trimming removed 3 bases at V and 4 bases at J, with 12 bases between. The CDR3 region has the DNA TGTGCCACCAGCAGGTCTCAGATCGGAGAGACCCAGTACTTC. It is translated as CATSRSQIGETQYF.

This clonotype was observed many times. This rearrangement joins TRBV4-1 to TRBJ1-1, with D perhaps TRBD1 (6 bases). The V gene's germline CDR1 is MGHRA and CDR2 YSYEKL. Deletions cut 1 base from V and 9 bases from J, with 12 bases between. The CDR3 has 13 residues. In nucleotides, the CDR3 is TGCGCCAGCAGCCAAGCCGGGACAAGGCAAGCTTTCTTT. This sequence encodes CASSQAGTRQAFF.

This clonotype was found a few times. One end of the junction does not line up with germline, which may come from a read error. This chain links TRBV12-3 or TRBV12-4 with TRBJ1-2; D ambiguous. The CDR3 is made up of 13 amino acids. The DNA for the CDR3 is TGCTGCACGGCGGAGAGGCTTGCGTATGGCTACACCTTC. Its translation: CCTAERLAYGYTF.

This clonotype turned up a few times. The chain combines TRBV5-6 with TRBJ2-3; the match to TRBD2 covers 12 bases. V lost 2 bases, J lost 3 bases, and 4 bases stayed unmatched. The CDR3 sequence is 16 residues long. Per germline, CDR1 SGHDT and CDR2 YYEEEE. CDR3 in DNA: TGTGCCAGCAGCTTTAGGACTAGCGGGACAACAGATACGCAGTATTTT. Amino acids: CASSFRTSGTTDTQYF.

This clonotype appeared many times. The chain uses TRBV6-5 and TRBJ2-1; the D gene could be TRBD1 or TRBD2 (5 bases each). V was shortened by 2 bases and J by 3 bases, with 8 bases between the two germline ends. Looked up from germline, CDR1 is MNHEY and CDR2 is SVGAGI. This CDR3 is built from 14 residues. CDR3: CASSYGDGYNEQFF. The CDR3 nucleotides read TGTGCCAGCAGTTACGGGGACGGCTACAATGAGCAGTTCTTC.

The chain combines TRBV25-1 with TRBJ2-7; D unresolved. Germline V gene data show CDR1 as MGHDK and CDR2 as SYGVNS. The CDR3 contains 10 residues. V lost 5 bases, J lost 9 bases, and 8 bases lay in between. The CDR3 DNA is TGTGCCAGCAGTTTTGACGTGCAGTACTTC. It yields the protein CASSFDVQYF.

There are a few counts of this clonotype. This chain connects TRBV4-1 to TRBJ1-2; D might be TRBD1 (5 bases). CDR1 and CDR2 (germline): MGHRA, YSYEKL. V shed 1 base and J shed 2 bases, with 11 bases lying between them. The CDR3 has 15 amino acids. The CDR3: CASSQVQAGNYGYTF. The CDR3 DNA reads TGCGCCAGCAGCCAAGTGCAAGCAGGGAACTATGGCTACACCTTC.

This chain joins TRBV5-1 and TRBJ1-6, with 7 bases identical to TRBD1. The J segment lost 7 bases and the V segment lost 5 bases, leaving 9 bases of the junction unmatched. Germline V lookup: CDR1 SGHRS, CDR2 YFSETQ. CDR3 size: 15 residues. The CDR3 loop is CASRSPGTDNSPLHF. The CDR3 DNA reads TGCGCCAGCAGATCGCCCGGGACAGACAATTCACCCCTCCACTTT. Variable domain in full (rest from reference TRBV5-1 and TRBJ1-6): KAGVTQTPRYLIKTRGQQVTLSCSPISGHRSVSWYQQTPGQGLQFLFEYFSETQRNKGNFPGRFSGRQFSNSRSEMNVSTLELGDSALYLCASRSPGTDNSPLHFGNGTRLTVT.

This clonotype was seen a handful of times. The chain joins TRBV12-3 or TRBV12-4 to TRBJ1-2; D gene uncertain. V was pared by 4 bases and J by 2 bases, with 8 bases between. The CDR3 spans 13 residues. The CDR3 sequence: CASSYAGNYGYTF. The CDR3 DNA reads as TGTGCCAGCAGTTACGCGGGGAACTATGGCTACACCTTC.

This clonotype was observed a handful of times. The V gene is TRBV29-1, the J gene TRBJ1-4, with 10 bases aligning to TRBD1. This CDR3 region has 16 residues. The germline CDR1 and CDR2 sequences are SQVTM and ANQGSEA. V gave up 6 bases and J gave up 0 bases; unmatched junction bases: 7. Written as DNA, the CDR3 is TGCAGCGTGCGGACAGGGGGTGGTTCAACTAATGAAAAACTGTTTTTT. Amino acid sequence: CSVRTGGGSTNEKLFF.

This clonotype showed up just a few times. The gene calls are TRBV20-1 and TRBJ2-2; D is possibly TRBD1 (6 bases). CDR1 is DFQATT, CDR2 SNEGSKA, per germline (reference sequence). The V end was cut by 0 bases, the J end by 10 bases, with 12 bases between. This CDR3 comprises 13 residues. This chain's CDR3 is CSARDLQGEELFF. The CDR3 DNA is TGCAGTGCTAGAGATTTACAGGGCGAGGAGCTGTTTTTT.

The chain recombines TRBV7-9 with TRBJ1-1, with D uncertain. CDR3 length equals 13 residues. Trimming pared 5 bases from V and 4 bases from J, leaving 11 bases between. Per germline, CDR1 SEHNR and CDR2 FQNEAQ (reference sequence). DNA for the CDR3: TGTGCCAGCAGCCCCTGGGTGGGCACTGAAGCTTTCTTT. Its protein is CASSPWVGTEAFF. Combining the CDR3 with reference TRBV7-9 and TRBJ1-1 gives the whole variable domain DTGVSQNPRHKITKRGQNVTFRCDPISEHNRLYWYRQTLGQGPEFLTYFQNEAQLEKSRLLSDRFSAERPKGSFSTLEIQRTEQGDSAMYLCASSPWVGTEAFFGQGTRLTVV.

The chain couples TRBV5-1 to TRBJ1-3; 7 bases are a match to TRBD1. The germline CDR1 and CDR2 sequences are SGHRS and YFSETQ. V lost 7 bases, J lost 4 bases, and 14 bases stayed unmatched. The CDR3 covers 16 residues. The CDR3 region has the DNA TGCGCCAGCTCACCCACCGGGACAGAAGACGGAAACACCATATATTTT. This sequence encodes CASSPTGTEDGNTIYF.

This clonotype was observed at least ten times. In DNA, the CDR3 is TGCAGCGTAGTCCATAGGGGGGAGACCCAGTACTTC. This sequence encodes CSVVHRGETQYF. The chain couples TRBV29-1 to TRBJ2-5; tentative D call: TRBD1 (6 bases). CDR3 length: 12 residues. Germline assignment: CDR1 SQVTM and CDR2 ANQGSEA. V lost 6 bases and J 5 bases, leaving 13 bases between the germline ends.

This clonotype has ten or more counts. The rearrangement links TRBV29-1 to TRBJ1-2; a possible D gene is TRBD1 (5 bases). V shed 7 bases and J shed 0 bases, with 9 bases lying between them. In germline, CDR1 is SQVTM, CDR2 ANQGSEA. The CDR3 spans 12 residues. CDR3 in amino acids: CSAWTTNYGYTF. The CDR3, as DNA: TGCAGCGCCTGGACAACTAACTATGGCTACACCTTC.

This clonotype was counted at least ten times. CDR3 coding DNA: TGTGCCAGCCAACAGCGGACAGGGAAAGAGACCCAGTACTTC. It translates to CASQQRTGKETQYF. J is TRBJ2-5 and V is TRBV25-1; 8 bases are a match to TRBD1. The length of the CDR3 is 14 residues. Per the germline V gene, CDR1 is MGHDK and CDR2 is SYGVNS. The trim removed 8 bases at V and 3 bases at J, leaving 8 bases unmatched.

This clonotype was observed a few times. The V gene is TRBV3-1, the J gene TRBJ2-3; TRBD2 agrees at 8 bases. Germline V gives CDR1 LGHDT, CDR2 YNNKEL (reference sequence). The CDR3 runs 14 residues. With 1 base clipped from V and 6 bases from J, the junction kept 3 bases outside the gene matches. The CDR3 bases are TGTGCCAGCAGCCAAGCGGGGGGGGCTGATACGCAGTATTTT. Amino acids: CASSQAGGADTQYF.

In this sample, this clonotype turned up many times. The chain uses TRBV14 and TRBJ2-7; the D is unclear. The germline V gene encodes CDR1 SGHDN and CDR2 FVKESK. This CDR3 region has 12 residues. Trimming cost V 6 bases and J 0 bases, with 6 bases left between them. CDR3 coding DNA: TGTGCCAGCAGTCAGAGCTCCTACGAGCAGTACTTC. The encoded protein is CASSQSSYEQYF.

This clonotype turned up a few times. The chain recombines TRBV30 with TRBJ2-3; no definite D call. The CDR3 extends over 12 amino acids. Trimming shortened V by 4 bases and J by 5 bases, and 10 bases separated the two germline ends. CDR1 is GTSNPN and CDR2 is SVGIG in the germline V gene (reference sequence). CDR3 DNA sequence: TGTGCCTGGAACTCCGGCCAAGATACGCAGTATTTT. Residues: CAWNSGQDTQYF.

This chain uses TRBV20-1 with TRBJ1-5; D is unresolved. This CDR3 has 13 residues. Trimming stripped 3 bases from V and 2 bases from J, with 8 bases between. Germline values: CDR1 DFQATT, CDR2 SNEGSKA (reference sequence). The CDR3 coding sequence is TGCAGTGCTAGTGTAGGGCGCAATCAGCCCCAGCATTTT. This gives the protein CSASVGRNQPQHF.

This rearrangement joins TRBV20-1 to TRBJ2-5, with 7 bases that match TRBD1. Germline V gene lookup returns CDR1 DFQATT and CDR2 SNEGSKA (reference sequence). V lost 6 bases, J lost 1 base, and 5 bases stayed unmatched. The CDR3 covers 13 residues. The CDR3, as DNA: TGCAGTGCCCTACAGGGGATCCAAGAGACCCAGTACTTC. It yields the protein CSALQGIQETQYF.

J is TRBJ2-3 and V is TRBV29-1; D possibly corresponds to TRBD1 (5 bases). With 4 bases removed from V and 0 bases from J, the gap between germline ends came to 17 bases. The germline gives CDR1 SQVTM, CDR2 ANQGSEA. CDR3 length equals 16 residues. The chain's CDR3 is CSVVARAKTSTDTQYF. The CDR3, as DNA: TGCAGCGTTGTGGCCAGGGCTAAGACGAGCACAGATACGCAGTATTTT.